Following are 18 T cell receptor beta chains from one sample sequenced in a study of tumor and adjacent non-tumor tissue in lung cancer. Three rounds of nested PCR, following a modified ARM-PCR protocol, produced the TCRbeta library. Using its own MiXCR run on the multiplex PCR reads, TCRdb lists one record per CDR3 protein. The repertoire holds around 50,000 distinct CDR3 sequences, with 55% to 65% as singletons. The template was RNA from unsorted bulk tissue. This non-tumor lung sample came from over 3 cm beyond the tumor edge. The specimen was distant non-tumor lung tissue. All receptors come from a woman aged 70-85 years with non-small cell lung cancer.

A remark on this clonotype: At one of its ends the junction is not consistent with the germline gene, which may arise from a read error. The chain joins TRBV6-1 to TRBJ2-1, with 9 bases lining up with TRBD1. The germline CDR1 and CDR2 sequences are MNHNS and SASEGT. CDR3 length: 15 amino acids. The CDR3: CASSPRTGDRNERFF. The CDR3 nucleotides read TGTGCCAGTAGTCCCCGGACAGGGGACCGCAATGAGCGGTTCTTC.

The chain employs TRBV9 and TRBJ1-1; D might be TRBD1 (6 bases). Germline V gene data show CDR1 as SGDLS and CDR2 as YYNGEE. V was pared by 3 bases and J by 0 bases, with 12 bases between. This CDR3 region has 15 residues. CDR3 loop: CASSARGHLNTEAFF. CDR3 DNA sequence: TGTGCCAGCAGCGCCAGGGGACACCTGAACACTGAAGCTTTCTTT.

This clonotype showed up just once. The rearrangement uses TRBV5-4 and TRBJ2-5; perhaps TRBD2 as D (6 bases). CDR3 length: 12 residues. Germline V lookup: CDR1 SGHNT, CDR2 YYREEE (reference sequence). CDR3 loop: CAGEATQETQYF. Written as DNA, the CDR3 is TGTGCAGGGGAGGCCACCCAAGAGACCCAGTACTTC.

Worth noting for this clonotype: Given the absence of the conserved phenylalanine or tryptophan at the CDR3 end, a read error is likely. The rearrangement uses TRBV20-1 and TRBJ2-1; maybe TRBD2 (6 bases). There are 15 residues in the CDR3. V gave up 6 bases and J gave up 8 bases, with 23 bases separating them. Per germline, CDR1 DFQATT and CDR2 SNEGSKA (reference sequence). CDR3 DNA sequence: TGCAGTGCAGCTACACCGGGAGAGGGGAAGGATGAGCAGTTCTTA. Translating gives CSAATPGEGKDEQFL.

Remarks on this clonotype: One end of the junction does not line up with germline, which may come from a read error. V and J are TRBV5-8 and TRBJ2-1; D is perhaps TRBD2 (6 bases). Germline CDR1 reads SGHTS; CDR2 reads YDEGEE. This CDR3 is built from 16 residues. The CDR3 spells CASGLGISGLYNEQFF. The CDR3 DNA reads as TGTGCCAGCGGCTTGGGGATTAGCGGACTATACAATGAGCAGTTCTTC.

Remarks on this clonotype: A clone one base away is much larger, so this may be a read error. The rearrangement links TRBV7-2 to TRBJ2-5; D ambiguous. CDR3 size: 16 residues. V lost 5 bases to trimming and J lost 2 bases, with 18 bases between them. In germline, CDR1 is SGHTA, CDR2 FQGNSA. The CDR3 DNA sequence: TGTACCAGCAGCCCTGGATCGATTGCTAAACAAGAGACCCAGTACTTC. Translated: CTSSPGSIAKQETQYF.

This clonotype has only one observation. A much larger clone lies a single base off, so this may be a read error. This rearrangement joins TRBV28 to TRBJ2-7; TRBD2 aligns across 8 bases. The V gene's germline CDR1 is MDHEN and CDR2 SYDVKM. The CDR3 contains 15 residues. CDR3 residues: CASNLVGGGSDEQYF. The CDR3 DNA reads as TGTGCCAGCAATTTAGTCGGGGGGGGTTCGGACGAGCAGTACTTC.

The sample holds one count of this clonotype. The conserved closing phenylalanine or tryptophan is absent in this CDR3, likely reflecting a read error. This sequence joins TRBV29-1 and TRBJ2-1, with D perhaps TRBD2 (7 bases). CDR1 SQVTM and CDR2 ANQGSEA come from the germline V gene. The CDR3 loop spans 14 amino acids. The CDR3 spells CRVRDYKGDNEQFL. As DNA, the CDR3 is TGCAGAGTTCGGGACTACAAGGGGGACAATGAGCAGTTCTTA.

A word on this clonotype: Just one base apart from a much larger clone, this may be a read error. CDR3 in amino acids: CSARGPSFSNDQFF. The CDR3 DNA reads TGCAGTGCTAGGGGACCTTCTTTTTCCAATGATCAGTTCTTC. The V gene is TRBV20-1, the J gene TRBJ2-1; D tentatively reads TRBD1 or TRBD2 (5 bases each). The CDR3 has 14 residues. Germline lookup yields CDR1 DFQATT and CDR2 SNEGSKA (reference sequence).

V is TRBV6-5 and J is TRBJ1-2; no definite D call. V was shortened by 0 bases and J by 11 bases, with 19 bases between the two germline ends. The CDR3 extends over 15 amino acids. Germline-derived CDR1 and CDR2 are MNHEY and SVGAGI. The chain's CDR3 is CASSYSINQGLGYTF. The CDR3 DNA sequence: TGTGCCAGCAGTTACTCGATAAACCAAGGTTTGGGATACACCTTC.

The CDR3 DNA follows: TGTGCCAGCAGTTTAGAGGACCCCGCCTACAGTGAACAGTTCTTC. Amino acid sequence: CASSLEDPAYSEQFF. The gene calls are TRBV12-3 or TRBV12-4 and TRBJ2-1; D remains ambiguous. Trimming left V 1 base short and J 13 bases short, with 20 bases between. The CDR3 runs to 15 residues.

Comments on this clonotype: The junction does not match germline at one end; this may be a read error. The CDR3 loop is CAISNTGRVNEQFF. The CDR3 region has the DNA TGTGCCATCAGTAACACCGGCAGGGTCAATGAGCAGTTCTTT. The chain links TRBV10-3 to TRBJ2-1, with a weak D call TRBD1 (5 bases). This CDR3 comprises 14 residues. Germline lookup yields CDR1 ENHRY and CDR2 SYGVKD.

The chain joins TRBV20-1 to TRBJ2-3; D is uncertain. Trimming pared 1 base from V and 2 bases from J, leaving 7 bases between. CDR3 length: 13 residues. CDR1 DFQATT and CDR2 SNEGSKA come from the germline V gene (reference sequence). The CDR3 spells CSARVPHTDTQYF. CDR3 DNA: TGCAGTGCTAGAGTCCCCCACACAGATACGCAGTATTTT.

The chain employs TRBV3-1 and TRBJ2-3; 7 bases fit TRBD1. After removal of 8 bases from V and 11 bases from J, the junction contained 4 bases not matched to a gene. This CDR3 is 10 amino acids long. Germline V gives CDR1 LGHDT, CDR2 YNNKEL (reference sequence). CDR3 nucleotides: TGTGCCAGCCTGGGACAGAAGCAGTATTTT. Translation: CASLGQKQYF.

V gene TRBV6-2 or TRBV6-3 combines with J gene TRBJ2-1; unclear D gene. Deletions cut 7 bases from V and 7 bases from J, with 20 bases between. There are 15 residues in the CDR3. Looked up from germline, CDR1 is MNHEY and CDR2 is SVGEGT. CDR3 nucleotides: TGTGCCAGCACTCGGAACCATGGAGCGCGGAATGAGCAGTTCTTC. As protein: CASTRNHGARNEQFF.

By its share, this clonotype is medium-sized (0.01 to 0.1%). The chain links TRBV6-1 to TRBJ1-5, with D possibly matching TRBD1 (5 bases). The V gene lost 6 bases and the J gene lost 7 bases, with 10 bases spanning the gap. CDR1 is MNHNS and CDR2 is SASEGT in the germline V gene. This CDR3 comprises 12 residues. CDR3 in amino acids: CASRRGDQPQHF. As DNA, the CDR3 is TGTGCCAGCAGAAGAGGGGACCAGCCCCAGCATTTT.

This clonotype has just a few counts. This chain connects TRBV6-1 to TRBJ2-1; D possibly corresponds to TRBD1 (5 bases). CDR1 and CDR2 from the germline V gene are MNHNS and SASEGT. V was cut by 4 bases and J by 14 bases, with 18 bases left in between. The CDR3 consists of 13 residues. For the CDR3, the DNA is TGTGCCAGCAGTGTAAATCCAGGGTCCCCCAAGTTCTTC. This codes for CASSVNPGSPKFF.

A word on this clonotype: An end of the junction does not agree with germline; a read error may underlie this. The J gene is TRBJ2-5, the V gene TRBV11-3; D gene uncertain. The CDR3 has 15 residues. CDR1 is SGHNT and CDR2 is YENEEA in the germline V gene. The DNA for the CDR3 is TGTGCCAGGAGCTTAGTGAGAGCCTCCCAAGAGACCCAGTACTTC. It codes for CARSLVRASQETQYF.